This TCR beta chain was identified in a study of cytomegalovirus exposure and HLA in healthy donors. PCR employed 60 Vbeta and 13 Jbeta primers. TCRdb's table, derived via immunoSEQ multiplex PCR, lists solely in-frame clones and lacks some. Of fewer than 250,000 clones listed, 79% are singletons. After removal of 7 bases from V and 8 bases from J, the junction contained 6 bases not matched to a gene. The CDR3 length is 12 residues. The V gene's germline CDR1 is MNHEY and CDR2 SVGAGI. This clone has only a few counts. What it binds is not known. Points from the study as a whole: TCR beta chain V- and J-gene trimming was linked, in a later analysis, to a missense variant in DCLRE1C. DRB1 had the most TCR associations and HLA-C the fewest, a later analysis found, with rates varying by HLA locus.

What was sequenced was PBMCs. The receptor comes from a woman aged 18-29 years in good health and CMV-seronegative. The chain recombines TRBV6-5 with TRBJ1-2, with TRBD1 matching 8 bases. The CDR3 DNA is TGTGCCAGCACCTACAGGGGGGAAGGCTACACCTTC. Translated: CASTYRGEGYTF.